The T cell receptor (beta chain) under discussion was sequenced for a study of cytomegalovirus exposure and HLA in healthy donors. The CDR3 has 12 amino acids. The germline V gene has CDR1 MNHNS and CDR2 SASEGT. The V end lost 6 bases, the J end lost 3 bases, and 9 bases lay between the germline ends. PCR used 60 Vbeta primers and 13 Jbeta primers. Original processing methods: The authors later counted 65 million to 90 million unique TCR beta chains, some 10 million of them shared. TCRdb's table, derived via immunoSEQ multiplex PCR, lists solely in-frame clones and lacks some. Clone size and the V and J calls come from that table; the DNA yielded D and trimming. In the table there are 68,000 or so clones, about 80% of which are singletons.

The sequenced sample was PBMCs. The V gene is TRBV6-1, the J gene TRBJ2-7, with D possibly TRBD2 on 5 matching bases. The sequence came from a woman between 25 and 40 years old in good health and CMV-seronegative. CDR3 nucleotides: TGTGCCAGCAGGGACTTCAGCTACGAGCAGTACTTC. It is translated as CASRDFSYEQYF.